This T cell receptor (beta chain) was identified during a study of spatial heterogeneity in lung cancer (dated by TCRdb to 2018 to 2020). The study in broad terms: Beta-chain transcripts were consistently detected in greater numbers than alpha-chain transcripts, which likely reflected higher beta-chain transcript abundance. The study linked features of the TCR repertoire to counts of nonsynonymous mutations, which were determined by whole-exome sequencing of tumor tissue. At surgery, 220 tumor regions, around 68 matched nontumor lung samples and more than 55 PBMC samples were TCR-sequenced for both alpha and beta chains. In non-small cell lung cancer, the study quantitatively compared TCR alpha and beta repertoires across several tumor regions, matched nontumor lung, and blood. In the raw uncorrected reads, each unique combination of TCR and UMI appeared more than ten times on average. General findings and caveats noted by the study authors: Additional single-cell paired TCR alpha and beta sequencing was considered necessary to confirm, at a functional level, the hypothesis that regional TCRs recognize regional mutations. Ubiquitous expanded tumor TCRs were detected in blood more often at tumor resection than at routine follow-up.

V is cut by 5 bases and J by 1 base, and the space between the germline ends is 11 bases. The CDR3 starts with the cysteine, ends with the phenylalanine, and has 13 residues. Kept here is only the CDR3 DNA, which spans 39 bases and is read in frame from base 1. Looking up the germline V gene yields CDR1 SQVTM and CDR2 ANQGSEA. This clonotype was seen a few times. Its antigen is currently not known. Per-base qualities were not stored, and no clone one base away is much larger. Sample time point, as interpreted from the label and publication: sample taken at primary tumor resection. Samples were obtained from over 70 patients with early-stage, untreated non-small cell lung cancer from the lung TRACERx cohort. For TCR sequencing, whole RNA was extracted from tumor and nontumor lung tissue, or from cryopreserved PBMC samples, and no cell sorting was done. A patient was chosen for TCR sequencing only when enough RNA was available from at least two tumor regions.

The protocol used for the library was 5' RACE. Sequencing was performed on a NextSeq 500. The TCR library protocol attached a unique molecular identifier to each TCR cDNA molecule to allow correction of PCR and sequencing errors. Regarding the original processing steps: Decombinator tools were used for TCR identification, UMI-based error correction and CDR3 extraction. Expanded TCRs were defined as those above a frequency of 2 per 1,000, corresponding to the top 1% of the tumor frequency distribution. Rényi diversity was computed with the R vegan package after subsampling each repertoire 100 times to 5,000 TCRs. CDR3 similarity networks were built from amino acid triplet string-kernel similarity, connecting CDR3s with pairwise similarity above 0.82. TCRdb trimmed the raw reads at Q25, called clones with MiXCR and kept productive beta chains. Every CDR3 protein is listed once, alongside the most common genes and DNA of its rows. TCRdb's processing, not the authors', yielded these V and J calls. This sample lists roughly 80,000 distinct CDR3 sequences; 7% to 9% were detected once. Roughly 7% of the sample is in the top ten clones.

The chain is made from TRBV29-1 and TRBJ1-1, and the D gene may be TRBD1, 6 bases matching. This TCR came from a male donor with early-stage non-small cell lung cancer. The input for sequencing was PBMCs, taken at surgery. The DNA sequence follows: TGCAGCGTTCAGACAGGACAGAACACTGAAGCTTTCTTT. This codes for CSVQTGQNTEAFF.